The source of this T cell receptor beta chain is a study of human T cells and chemical hapten exposure. Study conclusions and caveats: PT1 expanded TCR counts correlated positively with patch test score.

TCRdb re-derived calls from the RACE reads in MiXCR, one entry per CDR3 protein. The sample records fewer than 100,000 distinct CDR3 sequences, around 12% being singletons. As to time point: patch test 1, 2 weeks after DPC sensitization. As for treatment: therapeutic diphenylcyclopropenone sensitization with weekly scalp DPC. With regard to this clonotype: Its specificity is unknown.

The CDR3 extends over 14 amino acids. Trimming removed 2 bases at V and 6 bases at J, with 13 bases between. This material consisted of whole blood, taken in connection with sensitization to the hapten diphenylcyclopropenone (DPC). This TCR was sampled from a woman between 40 and 50 years old with alopecia areata. Some clones in this sample may be carry-over from other donors' samples. The rearrangement links TRBV12-3 or TRBV12-4 to TRBJ1-1; TRBD1 might be the D (5 bases). Here the CDR3 DNA reads TGTGCCAGCAGTTTACGGGGGAGTTTGGCTGAAGCTTTCTTT. Protein product: CASSLRGSLAEAFF.